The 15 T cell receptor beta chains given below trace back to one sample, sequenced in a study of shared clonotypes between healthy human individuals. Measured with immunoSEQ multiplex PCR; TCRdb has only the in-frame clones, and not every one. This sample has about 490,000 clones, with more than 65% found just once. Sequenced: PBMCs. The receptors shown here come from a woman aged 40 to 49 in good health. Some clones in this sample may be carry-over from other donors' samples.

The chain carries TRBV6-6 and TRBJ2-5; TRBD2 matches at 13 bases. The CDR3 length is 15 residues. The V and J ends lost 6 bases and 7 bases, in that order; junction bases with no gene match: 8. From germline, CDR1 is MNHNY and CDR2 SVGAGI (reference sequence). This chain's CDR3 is CASSGLAGEAGTQYF. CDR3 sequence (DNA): TGTGCCAGCAGCGGACTAGCGGGAGAGGCCGGGACCCAGTACTTC.

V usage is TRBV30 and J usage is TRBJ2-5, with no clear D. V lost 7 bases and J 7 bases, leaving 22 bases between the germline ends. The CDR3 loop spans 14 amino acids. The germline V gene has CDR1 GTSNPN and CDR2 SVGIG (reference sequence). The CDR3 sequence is CALSVIGNLGTQYF. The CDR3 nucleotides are TGTGCCTTGAGCGTAATCGGCAACCTTGGGACCCAGTACTTC.

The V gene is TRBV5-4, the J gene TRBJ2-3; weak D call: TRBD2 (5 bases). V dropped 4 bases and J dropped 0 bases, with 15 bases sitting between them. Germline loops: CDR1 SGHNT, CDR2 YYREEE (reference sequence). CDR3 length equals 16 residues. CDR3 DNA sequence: TGTGCCAGCAGCCGTGACTCCGGGGATAGCACAGATACGCAGTATTTT. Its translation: CASSRDSGDSTDTQYF.

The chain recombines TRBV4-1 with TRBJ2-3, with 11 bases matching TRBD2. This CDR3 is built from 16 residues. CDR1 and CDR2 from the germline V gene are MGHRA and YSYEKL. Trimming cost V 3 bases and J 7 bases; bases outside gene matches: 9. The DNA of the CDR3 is TGCGCCAGCAGCCAGGAGGTGACTAGCGGGATAAATACGCAGTATTTT. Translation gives CASSQEVTSGINTQYF.

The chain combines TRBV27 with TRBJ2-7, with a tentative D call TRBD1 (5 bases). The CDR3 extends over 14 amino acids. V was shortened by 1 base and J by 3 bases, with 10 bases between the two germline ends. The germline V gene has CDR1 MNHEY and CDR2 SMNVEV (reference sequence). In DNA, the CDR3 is TGTGCCAGCAGTTTATATTTAGGGGTCTACGAGCAGTACTTC. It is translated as CASSLYLGVYEQYF.

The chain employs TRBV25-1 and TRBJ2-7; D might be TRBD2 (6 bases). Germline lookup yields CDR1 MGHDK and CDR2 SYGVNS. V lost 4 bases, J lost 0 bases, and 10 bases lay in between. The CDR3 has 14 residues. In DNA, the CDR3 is TGTGCCAGCAGTGTGACTAGGAGCTCCTACGAGCAGTACTTC. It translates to CASSVTRSSYEQYF.

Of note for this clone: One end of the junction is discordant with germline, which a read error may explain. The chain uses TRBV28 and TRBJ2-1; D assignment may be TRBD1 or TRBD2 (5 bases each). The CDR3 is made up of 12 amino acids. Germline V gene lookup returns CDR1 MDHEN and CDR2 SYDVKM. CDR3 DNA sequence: TGTGCCAGCAGTCACCAGGGCTTAGGCGGGCTCTTC. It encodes CASSHQGLGGLF.

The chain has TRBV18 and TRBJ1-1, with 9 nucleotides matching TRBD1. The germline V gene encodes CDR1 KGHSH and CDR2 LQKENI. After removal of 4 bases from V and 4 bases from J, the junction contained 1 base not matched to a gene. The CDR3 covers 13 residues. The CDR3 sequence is CASSQTGGTEAFF. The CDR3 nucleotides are TGTGCCAGCTCACAGACAGGGGGCACTGAAGCTTTCTTT. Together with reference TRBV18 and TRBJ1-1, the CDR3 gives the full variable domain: NAGVMQNPRHLVRRRGQEARLRCSPMKGHSHVYWYRQLPEEGLKFMVYLQKENIIDESGMPKERFSAEFPKEGPSILRIQQVVRGDSAAYFCASSQTGGTEAFFGQGTRLTVV.

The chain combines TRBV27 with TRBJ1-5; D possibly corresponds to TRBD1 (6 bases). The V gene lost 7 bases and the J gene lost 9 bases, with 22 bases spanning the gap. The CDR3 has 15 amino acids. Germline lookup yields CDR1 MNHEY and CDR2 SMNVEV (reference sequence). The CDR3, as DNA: TGTGCCAGCAAATCACAGACAGGCGATTCCTCGCCCCAGCATTTT. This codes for CASKSQTGDSSPQHF.

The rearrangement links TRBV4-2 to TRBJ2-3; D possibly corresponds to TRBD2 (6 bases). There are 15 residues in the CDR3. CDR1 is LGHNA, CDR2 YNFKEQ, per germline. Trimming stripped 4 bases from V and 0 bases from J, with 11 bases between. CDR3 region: CASSRDGTSTDTQYF. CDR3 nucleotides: TGTGCCAGCAGCCGCGACGGGACTAGCACAGATACGCAGTATTTT.

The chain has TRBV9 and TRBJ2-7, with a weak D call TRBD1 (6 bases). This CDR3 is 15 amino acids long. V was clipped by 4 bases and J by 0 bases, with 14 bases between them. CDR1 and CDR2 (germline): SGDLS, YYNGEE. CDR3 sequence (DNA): TGTGCCAGCAGCCCCCGTACAGGGCTCTCCTACGAGCAGTACTTC. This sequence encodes CASSPRTGLSYEQYF.

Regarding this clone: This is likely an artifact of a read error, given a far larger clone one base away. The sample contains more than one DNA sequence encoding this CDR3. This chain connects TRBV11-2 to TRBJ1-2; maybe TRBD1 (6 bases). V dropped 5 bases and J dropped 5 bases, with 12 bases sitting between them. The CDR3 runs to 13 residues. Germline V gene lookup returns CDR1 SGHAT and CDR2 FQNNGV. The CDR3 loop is CASSQGTTYGYTF. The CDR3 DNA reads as TGTGCCAGCAGCCAGGGGACAACATATGGCTACACCTTC.

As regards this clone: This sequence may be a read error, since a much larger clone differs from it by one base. The CDR3 loop reads CASREGPYSPLHF. In DNA form, the CDR3 reads TGTGCCAGCAGGGAAGGCCCTTACTCACCCCTCCACTTT. V gene TRBV25-1 combines with J gene TRBJ1-6; D is uncertain. The CDR3 spans 13 residues. CDR1 is MGHDK and CDR2 is SYGVNS in the germline V gene. Trimming removed 6 bases from V and 10 bases from J, with 13 bases in between.

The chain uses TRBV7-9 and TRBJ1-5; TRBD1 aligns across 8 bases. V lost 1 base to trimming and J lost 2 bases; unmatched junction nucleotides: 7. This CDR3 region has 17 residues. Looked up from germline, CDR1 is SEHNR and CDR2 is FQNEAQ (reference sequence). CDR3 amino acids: CASSLGRTGSGNQPQHF. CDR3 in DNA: TGTGCCAGCAGCTTAGGAAGGACAGGGTCGGGCAATCAGCCCCAGCATTTT.

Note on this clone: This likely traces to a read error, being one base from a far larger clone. The CDR3 protein is CASSRGQGTGNTIHF. Here the CDR3 DNA reads TGTGCCAGCAGCCGCGGACAGGGAACTGGAAACACCATACATTTT. The chain combines TRBV5-4 with TRBJ1-3; 8 bases match TRBD1. CDR1 is SGHNT, CDR2 YYREEE, per germline (reference sequence). This CDR3 has 15 residues. Full variable domain (remainder filled in from reference TRBV5-4 and TRBJ1-3): ETGVTQSPTHLIKTRGQQVTLRCSSQSGHNTVSWYQQALGQGPQFIFQYYREEENGRGNFPPRFSGLQFPNYSSELNVNALELDDSALYLCASSRGQGTGNTIHFGEGSWLTVV.